These T cell receptor beta chains were read from a single sample in a study of cytomegalovirus exposure and HLA in healthy donors. Sequencing was performed with immunoSEQ multiplex PCR; in TCRdb, only in-frame clones are kept and a portion is missing. The sample records some 130,000 clones, over 60% being singletons. The sequenced sample was PBMCs. These receptors were taken from a man aged 35 to 55 in good health and CMV-seronegative. Both conserved end residues are part of each CDR3. A D gene is named only where the DNA matches it firmly. Clone size, where shown, is once, few, many, or a class for clones that have expanded.

>TRBV28|TRBJ2-6|NA|NA
CASSSGVYGANVLTF
TGTGCCAGCAGTTCCGGGGTTTATGGGGCCAACGTCCTGACTTTC
>TRBV30|TRBJ2-3|NA|NA
CAWSVRGTSTDTQYF
TGTGCCTGGAGTGTACGGGGGACTAGCACAGATACGCAGTATTTT
>TRBV7-2|TRBJ2-2|NA|TRBD2
CASKGSGSPDTGELFF
TGTGCCAGCAAGGGTAGCGGGAGCCCAGACACCGGGGAGCTGTTTTTT
>TRBV30|TRBJ1-1|NA|NA
CAWSGRPRTEAFF
TGTGCCTGGAGTGGGAGGCCCAGGACTGAAGCTTTCTTT
>TRBV6-6|TRBJ2-7|few|TRBD1
CASSPPGQSSYEQYF
TGTGCCAGCAGTCCCCCGGGACAGAGCTCCTACGAGCAGTACTTC
>TRBV28|TRBJ1-3|NA|NA
CASSLQGGGNTIYF
TGTGCCAGCAGTTTACAGGGAGGAGGAAACACCATATATTTT
>TRBV12-1|TRBJ2-1|NA|NA
CASTGTGYNEQFF
TGTGCCAGCACGGGGACTGGCTACAATGAGCAGTTCTTC
>TRBV6-1|TRBJ2-3|NA|TRBD2
CASTYPLAGDTQYF
TGTGCCAGCACCTACCCCCTAGCGGGAGATACGCAGTATTTT
>TRBV6-1|TRBJ2-7|NA|TRBD1
CASSLQGAHEQYF
TGTGCCAGCAGTCTTCAGGGGGCCCACGAGCAGTACTTC
>TRBV7-9|TRBJ2-5|few|NA
CASSRTVQETQYF
TGTGCCAGCAGCCGGACAGTCCAAGAGACCCAGTACTTC
>TRBV6-1|TRBJ1-2|NA|NA
CASNLDRNAVKGYTF
TGTGCCAGCAACCTGGACAGAAATGCCGTGAAGGGCTACACCTTC
>TRBV29-1|TRBJ2-7|NA|TRBD1
CSVEDRQGEYEQYF
TGCAGCGTTGAAGATCGACAGGGGGAGTACGAGCAGTACTTC
>TRBV15|TRBJ2-3|NA|NA
CATSRGLAKADTQYF
TGTGCCACCAGCAGAGGGCTAGCGAAGGCAGATACGCAGTATTTT
>TRBV7-9|TRBJ2-3|NA|TRBD2
CASTTFGLAGITDTQYF
TGTGCCAGCACCACCTTCGGACTAGCGGGGATCACAGATACGCAGTATTTT
>TRBV4-2|TRBJ1-3|NA|NA
CASSQVTGQFNTIYF
TGTGCCAGCAGCCAAGTCACAGGACAATTCAACACCATATATTTT
>TRBV20-1|TRBJ2-3|few|NA
CSARAADTQYF
TGCAGTGCTAGAGCGGCAGATACGCAGTATTTT
>TRBV4-1|TRBJ1-2|NA|NA
CASSQAGEDGYTF
TGCGCCAGCAGCCAAGCAGGGGAAGATGGCTACACCTTC
>TRBV7-9|TRBJ2-7|NA|TRBD2
CASSWGGSYEQYF
TGTGCCAGCAGCTGGGGGGGATCCTACGAGCAGTACTTC
>TRBV7-9|TRBJ2-1|NA|TRBD2
CASSSSGSYNEQFF
TGTGCCAGCAGTTCTAGCGGGTCCTACAATGAGCAGTTCTTC
>TRBV7-9|TRBJ2-5|NA|TRBD2
CASSSGLAARETQYF
TGTGCCAGCAGCTCGGGACTAGCGGCGCGGGAGACCCAGTACTTC
>TRBV15|TRBJ2-2|NA|NA
CATSRDLALINTGELFF
TGTGCCACCAGCAGAGATTTGGCCTTAATTAACACCGGGGAGCTGTTTTTT
>TRBV5-4|TRBJ2-2|NA|NA
CASSLGAGAYAGELFF
TGTGCCAGCAGCTTGGGGGCAGGCGCCTACGCCGGGGAGCTGTTTTTT
>TRBV6-5|TRBJ2-1|NA|TRBD2
CASSYLSSGANNEQFF
TGTGCCAGCAGTTATTTATCTAGCGGGGCGAACAATGAGCAGTTCTTC
>TRBV15|TRBJ2-3|NA|NA
CATSALAGIGTDTQYF
TGTGCCACCAGCGCACTGGCGGGTATTGGGACAGATACGCAGTATTTT
>TRBV7-7|TRBJ2-2|NA|TRBD2
CASSLVYGASGGGELFF
TGTGCCAGCAGCTTAGTCTACGGGGCTAGCGGTGGCGGGGAGCTGTTTTTT
>TRBV19|TRBJ2-3|NA|NA
CASSWASTDTQYF
TGTGCCAGTAGTTGGGCTAGCACAGATACGCAGTATTTT
>TRBV5-1|TRBJ2-2|NA|TRBD1
CASSLVAGGNTGELFF
TGCGCCAGCAGCTTGGTGGCAGGGGGCAACACCGGGGAGCTGTTTTTT
>TRBV11-1|TRBJ1-4|NA|NA
CASSQTSTSGEKLFF
TGTGCCAGCAGCCAGACCTCAACCAGCGGGGAAAAACTGTTTTTT
>TRBV9|TRBJ2-7|once|TRBD1
CASSVGTAYEQYF
TGTGCCAGCAGCGTCGGGACAGCCTACGAGCAGTACTTC
>TRBV4-3|TRBJ1-2|NA|TRBD1
CASSQVGTGGYGYTF
TGCGCCAGCAGCCAAGTAGGGACAGGGGGCTATGGCTACACCTTC
>TRBV29-1|TRBJ2-3|NA|TRBD2
CSVGPSGSPDTQYF
TGCAGCGTTGGCCCTAGCGGGAGCCCAGATACGCAGTATTTT
>TRBV5-1|TRBJ2-2|once|NA
CASSLVLNTGELFF
TGCGCCAGCAGCTTGGTCCTTAACACCGGGGAGCTGTTTTTT
>TRBV6-6|TRBJ1-5|NA|NA
CASRDSNSNQPQHF
TGTGCCAGCAGAGACAGCAATAGCAATCAGCCCCAGCATTTT
>TRBV19|TRBJ2-6|medium-sized|TRBD1
CASSSTGGSGANVLTF
TGTGCCAGTAGTTCGACAGGGGGCTCTGGGGCCAACGTCCTGACTTTC
>TRBV5-6|TRBJ1-3|few|TRBD1
CASSFGVTGVGNTIYF
TGTGCCAGCAGCTTTGGAGTTACAGGGGTCGGAAACACCATATATTTT
>TRBV5-4|TRBJ2-1|NA|TRBD2
CASSLSGTSLNEQFF
TGTGCCAGCAGCTTATCCGGGACTAGCTTGAATGAGCAGTTCTTC
>TRBV28|TRBJ2-7|NA|TRBD2
CASSLGLAGGSYEQYF
TGTGCCAGCAGTTTAGGTCTAGCGGGAGGCTCTTACGAGCAGTACTTC
>TRBV25-1|TRBJ1-4|few|NA
CASSEWGEQKLFF
TGTGCCAGCAGTGAATGGGGGGAGCAAAAACTGTTTTTT
>TRBV7-9|TRBJ1-1|NA|NA
CASSLDRATEAFF
TGTGCCAGCAGCTTAGACAGGGCCACTGAAGCTTTCTTT
>TRBV4-1|TRBJ2-5|NA|TRBD2
CASSQEYAGGGETQYF
TGCGCCAGCAGCCAAGAATATGCGGGAGGGGGAGAGACCCAGTACTTC
>TRBV19|TRBJ2-3|NA|TRBD2
CASSIGGGQYF
TGTGCCAGTAGTATTGGCGGGGGGCAGTATTTT